A single sample is the source of the 29 T cell receptor beta chains below, sequenced in a study of regulatory T cells in long-lasting Graves disease (dated by TCRdb to the early 2020s). Libraries were built with multiplex PCR. Sequencing used an Illumina HiSeq 4000. iRepertoire HTBI primers and Arm-PCR amplification of CDR3 regions were used to construct TCR beta libraries. TCRdb ran its own pipeline on the public reads, namely fastp trimming at Q25 and MiXCR clone calling, and kept in-frame beta chains. Rows are combined by CDR3 protein, so each entry shows the most common genes and DNA. The sample profile shows a few hundred thousand distinct CDR3 sequences; around 23% of them were found once. The ten largest clones take up less than 30% of the sample. The sample's time point label, decoded: persistent/refractory GD, antithyroid drugs over 5 years with positive TRAb. For both TCR sequencing and RNA sequencing, RNA was extracted from PBMCs in TRIzol.

The sequencing used peripheral blood mononuclear cells (PBMCs), collected when the disease was refractory, from a patient treated with antithyroid drugs. The receptors stem from a woman between 35 and 50 years old with Graves disease. Donor details come from another sample of the same person, matched by shared clones.

This clonotype turned up a few times. For the CDR3, the DNA is TGTGCCATCCTTTCCGGGACAGAGAACACCGGGGAGCTGTTTTTT. This codes for CAILSGTENTGELFF. The rearrangement joins TRBV10-3 to TRBJ2-2; 7 bases agree with TRBD1. The length of the CDR3 is 15 residues. Germline-derived CDR1 and CDR2 are ENHRY and SYGVKD. The V gene end was trimmed by 8 bases and the J gene end by 1 base; junction bases not matched to a gene: 7.

This clonotype was observed a handful of times. The rearrangement joins TRBV5-1 to TRBJ1-2; D remains unclear. V was pared by 0 bases and J by 2 bases, with 8 bases between. The CDR3 runs to 14 residues. Germline V lookup: CDR1 SGHRS, CDR2 YFSETQ. The CDR3: CASSLDLGNYGYTF. CDR3 nucleotides: TGCGCCAGCAGCTTGGACCTGGGAAACTATGGCTACACCTTC.

This clonotype was found a few times. This sequence joins TRBV30 and TRBJ2-4; the match to TRBD2 covers 8 bases. V gave up 4 bases and J gave up 6 bases; unmatched junction bases: 5. The CDR3 is 13 residues long. The germline V gene has CDR1 GTSNPN and CDR2 SVGIG (reference sequence). CDR3 coding DNA: TGTGCCTGGATAGCGGGACTGGGAAACATTCAGTACTTC. It codes for CAWIAGLGNIQYF.

This clonotype was detected ten times or more. This sequence joins TRBV28 and TRBJ1-1; 11 bases are a match to TRBD1. The V gene end was trimmed by 5 bases and the J gene end by 11 bases; junction bases not matched to a gene: 7. The CDR3 consists of 13 residues. Germline-derived CDR1 and CDR2 are MDHEN and SYDVKM. The CDR3 is CASSPDRGQRAFF. The CDR3 region has the DNA TGTGCCAGCAGTCCGGACAGGGGGCAGCGGGCTTTCTTT.

V and J are TRBV3-1 and TRBJ1-1; D uncertain. The CDR3 loop spans 15 amino acids. Trimming shortened V by 0 bases and J by 4 bases, and 12 bases separated the two germline ends. Germline lookup yields CDR1 LGHDT and CDR2 YNNKEL (reference sequence). The CDR3 reads CASSQESSQITEAFF. DNA of the CDR3: TGTGCCAGCAGCCAAGAGAGTTCACAGATCACTGAAGCTTTCTTT.

Points on this clonotype: Since a much larger clone is just one base distant, this may be a read error. This sequence joins TRBV12-3 or TRBV12-4 and TRBJ1-4; D unclear. The CDR3 has 13 residues. CDR3 bases: TGTGCCAGCAGTCTCGTACAGTATGAAGAACTGTTTTTT. This translates into CASSLVQYEELFF.

This clonotype was counted ten times or more. This sequence joins TRBV28 and TRBJ2-7; D remains unclear. This CDR3 is built from 15 residues. Germline CDR1 is MDHEN and CDR2 is SYDVKM. V was pared by 5 bases and J by 3 bases, with 17 bases between. The CDR3 DNA reads as TGTGCCAGCAGTCCGGACCGAAACGGGTACTACGAGCAGTACTTC. Protein product: CASSPDRNGYYEQYF. Looking up the rest from reference TRBV28 and TRBJ2-7 gives the full variable domain: DVKVTQSSRYLVKRTGEKVFLECVQDMDHENMFWYRQDPGLGLRLIYFSYDVKMKEKGDIPEGYSVSREKKERFSLILESASTNQTSMYLCASSPDRNGYYEQYFGPGTRLTVT.

Comments on this clonotype: This sequence may be a read error, since a much larger clone differs from it by one base. V is TRBV29-1 and J is TRBJ1-1, with unresolved D. This CDR3 is built from 13 residues. Germline CDR1 SQVTM, CDR2 ANQGSEA. V shed 3 bases and J shed 1 base, with 9 bases lying between them. The CDR3 is CSVEAGKNTEAFF. Written as DNA, the CDR3 is TGCAGCGTTGAGGCAGGCAAGAACACTGAAGCTTTCTTT.

The DNA for the CDR3 is TGTGCCAGCAGCGACGGACCCTACGAGCAGTACTTC. Translating gives CASSDGPYEQYF. The chain carries TRBV7-9 and TRBJ2-7; D gene unclear. Trimming took 5 bases from V and 2 from J, leaving 7 bases between them. CDR1 is SEHNR and CDR2 is FQNEAQ in the germline V gene (reference sequence). CDR3 length: 12 amino acids.

This clonotype was detected many times. This chain connects TRBV29-1 to TRBJ2-5; D unresolved. The germline CDR1 and CDR2 sequences are SQVTM and ANQGSEA. V was cut by 3 bases and J by 1 base, with 12 bases left in between. The CDR3 length is 14 residues. CDR3 amino acids: CSVEGLELQETQYF. The CDR3 DNA reads TGCAGCGTTGAGGGATTGGAACTCCAAGAGACCCAGTACTTC.

The J gene is TRBJ1-5, the V gene TRBV6-1; D is possibly TRBD1 (5 bases). The CDR3 extends over 14 amino acids. The germline gives CDR1 MNHNS, CDR2 SASEGT. V lost 7 bases and J lost 7, with 17 bases in between. CDR3 in amino acids: CASTRTLGGQPQHF. The CDR3 DNA reads TGTGCCAGCACCCGTACCCTCGGGGGACAGCCCCAGCATTTT.

V gene TRBV19 combines with J gene TRBJ2-7; unclear D gene. Germline CDR1 LNHDA, CDR2 SQIVND (reference sequence). Trimming removed 5 bases from V and 2 bases from J, with 13 bases in between. The CDR3 sequence is 14 residues long. CDR3 protein: CASSPDLNPYEQYF. CDR3 nucleotides: TGTGCCAGTAGTCCGGACCTAAATCCCTACGAGCAGTACTTC.

The table lists this clonotype with a few counts. The V gene is TRBV10-3, the J gene TRBJ2-7; no reliable D call. Trimming stripped 2 bases from V and 1 base from J, with 6 bases between. In germline, CDR1 is ENHRY, CDR2 SYGVKD. This CDR3 has 13 amino acids. CDR3 coding DNA: TGTGCCATCAGTGAGAGGTTATCCTACGAGCAGTACTTC. Its translation is CAISERLSYEQYF.

This clonotype showed up many times. The CDR3 coding sequence is TGTGCCAGCAGCCTTTACCGGGACAGTACCTACGAGCAGTACTTC. Protein: CASSLYRDSTYEQYF. The chain uses TRBV12-3 or TRBV12-4 and TRBJ2-7; 7 bases are shared with TRBD1. J was trimmed by 2 bases and V by 6 bases; bases with no gene match: 10. This CDR3 comprises 15 residues.

This clonotype occurred a few times. The rearrangement links TRBV7-9 to TRBJ1-2, with 9 positions matching TRBD1. This CDR3 comprises 13 residues. Germline V gene lookup returns CDR1 SEHNR and CDR2 FQNEAQ (reference sequence). Trimming cost V 6 bases and J 6 bases; bases outside gene matches: 5. The CDR3 DNA reads as TGTGCCAGCAGGAAAACAGGGGGCCATGGCTACACCTTC. Translating it yields CASRKTGGHGYTF.

V gene TRBV7-2 combines with J gene TRBJ2-7, with unresolved D. The CDR3 spans 14 residues. Germline CDR1 and CDR2: SGHTA and FQGNSA. Trimming removed 3 bases at V and 0 bases at J, with 9 bases between. CDR3 loop: CASSFGYYSYEQYF. The CDR3, as DNA: TGTGCCAGCAGCTTCGGATACTACTCCTACGAGCAGTACTTC.

In this sample, this clonotype turned up many times. This chain uses TRBV7-2 with TRBJ2-2, with 14 bases aligning to TRBD2. CDR1 is SGHTA, CDR2 FQGNSA, per germline. The CDR3 extends over 15 amino acids. V lost 5 bases, J lost 8 bases, and 4 bases stayed unmatched. The CDR3 is CASSLGLAGVGELFF. In DNA form, the CDR3 reads TGTGCCAGCAGCCTGGGACTAGCGGGAGTTGGGGAGCTGTTTTTT.

For this clonotype: One junction end disagrees with the germline gene, perhaps due to a read error. The rearrangement joins TRBV28 to TRBJ2-5, with D possibly being TRBD1 (6 bases). CDR1 and CDR2 from the germline V gene are MDHEN and SYDVKM. The length of the CDR3 is 15 residues. CDR3 residues: CASSVSPQGQETQYF. In nucleotides, the CDR3 is TGTGCCAGCAGCGTATCCCCACAGGGACAAGAAACCCAGTACTTC.

The table lists this clonotype with many counts. V usage is TRBV7-2 and J usage is TRBJ2-2; 10 bases line up with TRBD2. This CDR3 spans 16 amino acids. Germline-derived CDR1 and CDR2 are SGHTA and FQGNSA. V lost 6 bases, J lost 4 bases, and 8 bases stayed unmatched. The CDR3 spells CASSAESGRATGELFF. Here the CDR3 DNA reads TGTGCCAGCAGTGCCGAGAGCGGGAGGGCCACCGGGGAGCTGTTTTTT. The whole variable domain, remainder taken from reference TRBV7-2 and TRBJ2-2, is GAGVSQSPSNKVTEKGKDVELRCDPISGHTALYWYRQSLGQGLEFLIYFQGNSAPDKSGLPSDRFSAERTGGSVSTLTIQRTQQEDSAVYLCASSAESGRATGELFFGEGSRLTVL.

The chain is built from TRBV20-1 and TRBJ2-2; TRBD2 aligns across 7 bases. Looked up from germline, CDR1 is DFQATT and CDR2 is SNEGSKA (reference sequence). The CDR3 has 17 residues. Unmatched junction bases numbered 7, after V lost 0 bases and J lost 0 bases. The CDR3 coding sequence is TGCAGTGCTAGAGAGGTGGTCGCGGGAGCGAACACCGGGGAGCTGTTTTTT. Protein sequence: CSAREVVAGANTGELFF.

The sample holds a few counts of this clonotype. The chain recombines TRBV4-1 with TRBJ2-5, with TRBD2 identical over 10 bases. V shed 4 bases and J 7 bases; nucleotides not matched to a gene: 6. The germline V gene encodes CDR1 MGHRA and CDR2 YSYEKL. This CDR3 spans 14 amino acids. The CDR3: CASSPGLAIGTQYF. The CDR3 bases are TGCGCCAGCAGCCCGGGACTAGCGATTGGGACCCAGTACTTC.

Only a few counts were recorded for this clonotype. The junction does not match germline at one end; this may be a read error. The V and J genes are TRBV5-6 and TRBJ1-6, with D unclear. Germline CDR1 is SGHDT and CDR2 is YYEEEE. CDR3 length: 17 residues. This chain's CDR3 is CASSRRAVTGYDSPLHF. DNA of the CDR3: TGTGCCAGCAGCCGGCGGGCAGTTACTGGCTATGATTCACCCCTCCACTTT.

This clonotype was found a few times. The chain is built from TRBV6-1 and TRBJ1-5; no reliable D call. The length of the CDR3 is 15 residues. Looked up from germline, CDR1 is MNHNS and CDR2 is SASEGT. V was pared by 4 bases and J by 2 bases, with 12 bases between. DNA for the CDR3: TGTGCCAGCAGTGCCAAGGAGGCTGGCAATCAGCCCCAGCATTTT. It is translated as CASSAKEAGNQPQHF.

J is TRBJ2-7 and V is TRBV28, with D possibly TRBD2 on 5 matching bases. The germline V gene has CDR1 MDHEN and CDR2 SYDVKM. The CDR3 is 14 residues long. Between the trimmed V and J ends, which lost 6 bases and 2 bases, there was a span of 14 bases. CDR3 region: CASRLSGGAYEQYF. CDR3 nucleotide sequence: TGTGCCAGCAGGCTAAGCGGCGGCGCCTACGAGCAGTACTTC.

This clonotype was observed a few times. This may come from a read error, since a much larger clone is one base off. V usage is TRBV28 and J usage is TRBJ2-6; no clear D gene. Germline loops: CDR1 MDHEN, CDR2 SYDVKM. This CDR3 comprises 16 residues. V was shortened by 5 bases and J by 0 bases, with 11 bases between the two germline ends. The CDR3 loop reads CASSPRWFSGANVLTF. The CDR3 DNA reads as TGTGCCAGCAGTCCCCGATGGTTCTCTGGGGCCAACGTCCTGACTTTC.

Ten or more counts support this clonotype. This chain links TRBV11-2 with TRBJ2-7; no firm D call. The CDR3 spans 13 residues. Trimming removed 5 bases from V and 2 bases from J, with 10 bases in between. CDR1 and CDR2 from the germline V gene are SGHAT and FQNNGV. CDR3 protein: CASSPRTAYEQYF. CDR3 nucleotides: TGTGCCAGCAGCCCACGGACGGCCTACGAGCAGTACTTC. Full variable domain (outside the CDR3, taken from reference TRBV11-2 and TRBJ2-7): EAGVAQSPRYKIIEKRQSVAFWCNPISGHATLYWYQQILGQGPKLLIQFQNNGVVDDSQLPKDRFSAERLKGVDSTLKIQPAKLEDSAVYLCASSPRTAYEQYFGPGTRLTVT.

Of note for this clonotype: A read error may be the cause here, since a much bigger clone is one base away. The chain carries TRBV6-2 or TRBV6-3 and TRBJ1-1; no clear D. The CDR3 runs to 16 residues. The germline V gene has CDR1 MNHEY and CDR2 SVGEGT. The CDR3 reads CASSHGRAWLNTEALF. The CDR3 DNA reads TGTGCCAGCAGCCACGGGAGGGCTTGGCTGAACACTGAAGCTCTCTTT.

The chain's CDR3 is CASNVLAGGQNEQFF. The CDR3, as DNA: TGTGCCAGCAACGTACTAGCGGGAGGGCAAAATGAGCAGTTCTTC. The chain uses TRBV12-3 or TRBV12-4 and TRBJ2-1, with 13 bases identical to TRBD2. J lost 7 bases, V lost 7 bases, and 7 bases had no gene match. CDR3 length: 15 residues.

Many counts were recorded for this clonotype. CDR3 amino acids: CSVRADRIYGYTF. The DNA of the CDR3 is TGCAGCGTGAGGGCTGACAGGATCTATGGCTACACCTTC. This chain links TRBV29-1 with TRBJ1-2, with a weak D call TRBD1 (6 bases). Trimming shortened V by 6 bases and J by 4 bases, and 15 bases separated the two germline ends. Germline V gene lookup returns CDR1 SQVTM and CDR2 ANQGSEA. The CDR3 contains 13 residues.